This record looks at one T cell receptor (beta chain) sequence and its context. The data were taken from a study of T-cell memory formation after mild COVID-19. Using its own MiXCR run on the 5' RACE reads, TCRdb lists one record per CDR3 protein. Among 300,000 to 350,000 distinct CDR3 sequences listed, 14% were seen once. CDR3 length: 14 residues. Germline V gives CDR1 LGHNA, CDR2 YSLEER. Trimming took 2 bases from V and 8 from J; bases not matched to a gene: 4. The rearrangement links TRBV4-3 to TRBJ2-2, with 8 nucleotides matching TRBD2. What was sequenced was PBMCs or a T cell subset sorted from them (not recorded which). This TCR was recovered from a man aged 18 to 29 who had mild COVID-19 (a few samples of this study predate the infection). Cell type and time point are not known. CDR3: CASSQRRGDGELFF. Written as DNA, the CDR3 is TGCGCCAGCAGCCAAAGGCGGGGGGATGGGGAGCTGTTTTTT.